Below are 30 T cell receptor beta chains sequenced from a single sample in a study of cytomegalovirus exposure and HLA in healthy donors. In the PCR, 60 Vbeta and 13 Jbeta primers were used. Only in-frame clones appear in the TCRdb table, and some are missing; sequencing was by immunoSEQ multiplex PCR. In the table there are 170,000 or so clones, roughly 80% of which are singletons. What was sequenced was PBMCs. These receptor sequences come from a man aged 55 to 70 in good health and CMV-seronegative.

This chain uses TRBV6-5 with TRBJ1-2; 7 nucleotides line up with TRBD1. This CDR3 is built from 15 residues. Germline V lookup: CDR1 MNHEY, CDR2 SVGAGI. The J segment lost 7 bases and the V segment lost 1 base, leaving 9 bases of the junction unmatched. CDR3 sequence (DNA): TGTGCCAGCAGTTACTTTAGCCGGGACAGAGCTGGCTACACCTTC. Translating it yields CASSYFSRDRAGYTF.

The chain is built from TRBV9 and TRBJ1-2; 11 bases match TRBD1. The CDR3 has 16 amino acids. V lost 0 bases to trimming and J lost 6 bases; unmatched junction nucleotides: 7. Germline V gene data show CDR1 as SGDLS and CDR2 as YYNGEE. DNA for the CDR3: TGTGCCAGCAGCGTAGCGTTCGGACAGGGGGCGAATGGCTACACCTTC. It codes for CASSVAFGQGANGYTF.

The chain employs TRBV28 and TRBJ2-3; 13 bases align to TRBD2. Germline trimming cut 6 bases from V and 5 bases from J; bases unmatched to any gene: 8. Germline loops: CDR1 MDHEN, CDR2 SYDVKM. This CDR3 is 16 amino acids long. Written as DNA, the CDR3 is TGTGCCAGCAGCCTGAGACTAGCGGGAGGTAGAGATACGCAGTATTTT. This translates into CASSLRLAGGRDTQYF. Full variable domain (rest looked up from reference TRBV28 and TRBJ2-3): DVKVTQSSRYLVKRTGEKVFLECVQDMDHENMFWYRQDPGLGLRLIYFSYDVKMKEKGDIPEGYSVSREKKERFSLILESASTNQTSMYLCASSLRLAGGRDTQYFGPGTRLTVL.

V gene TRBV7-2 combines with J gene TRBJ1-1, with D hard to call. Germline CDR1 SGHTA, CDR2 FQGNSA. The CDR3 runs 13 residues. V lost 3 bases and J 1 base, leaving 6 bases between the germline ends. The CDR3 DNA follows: TGTGCCAGCAGCTTGGCTCCGAACACTGAAGCTTTCTTT. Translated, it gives CASSLAPNTEAFF.

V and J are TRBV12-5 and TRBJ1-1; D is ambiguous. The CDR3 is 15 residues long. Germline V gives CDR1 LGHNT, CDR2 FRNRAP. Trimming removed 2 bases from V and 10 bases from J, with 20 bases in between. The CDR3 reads CASGLPTPGRRVAFF. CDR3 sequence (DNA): TGTGCTAGTGGTTTGCCAACACCCGGGAGGCGAGTAGCTTTCTTT.

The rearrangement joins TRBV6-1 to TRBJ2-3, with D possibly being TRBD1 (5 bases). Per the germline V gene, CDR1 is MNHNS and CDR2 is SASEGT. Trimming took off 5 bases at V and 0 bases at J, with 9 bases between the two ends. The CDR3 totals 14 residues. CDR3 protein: CASSKDTSTDTQYF. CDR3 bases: TGTGCCAGCAGTAAGGACACTAGCACAGATACGCAGTATTTT.

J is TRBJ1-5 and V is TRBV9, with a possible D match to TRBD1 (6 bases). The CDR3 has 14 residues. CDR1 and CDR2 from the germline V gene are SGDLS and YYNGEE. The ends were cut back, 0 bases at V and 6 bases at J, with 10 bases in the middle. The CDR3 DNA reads TGTGCCAGCAGCGTAGATTGGGGGCGTCAGCCCCAGCATTTT. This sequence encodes CASSVDWGRQPQHF.

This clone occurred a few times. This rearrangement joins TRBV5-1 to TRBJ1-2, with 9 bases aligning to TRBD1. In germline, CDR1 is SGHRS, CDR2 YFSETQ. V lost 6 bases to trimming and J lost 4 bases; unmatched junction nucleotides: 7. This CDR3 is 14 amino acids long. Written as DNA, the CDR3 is TGCGCCAGCAAGATCACAGGGGGCCGCTATGGCTACACCTTC. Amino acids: CASKITGGRYGYTF.

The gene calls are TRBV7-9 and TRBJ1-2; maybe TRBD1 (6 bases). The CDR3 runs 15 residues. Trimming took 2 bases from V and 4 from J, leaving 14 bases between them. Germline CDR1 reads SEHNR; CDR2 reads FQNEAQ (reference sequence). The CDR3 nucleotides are TGTGCCAGCAGCTTACAACAGGGTGGATTCTATGGCTACACCTTC. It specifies CASSLQQGGFYGYTF. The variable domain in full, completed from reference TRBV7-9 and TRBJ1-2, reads DTGVSQNPRHKITKRGQNVTFRCDPISEHNRLYWYRQTLGQGPEFLTYFQNEAQLEKSRLLSDRFSAERPKGSFSTLEIQRTEQGDSAMYLCASSLQQGGFYGYTFGSGTRLTVV.

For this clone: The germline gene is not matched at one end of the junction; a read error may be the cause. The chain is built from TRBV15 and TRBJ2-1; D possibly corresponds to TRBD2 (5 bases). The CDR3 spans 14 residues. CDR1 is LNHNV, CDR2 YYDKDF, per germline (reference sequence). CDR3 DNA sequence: TGTGCCACCAGCAGAGATAGGGCGGGCAATGGGCAGTTCTTC. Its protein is CATSRDRAGNGQFF. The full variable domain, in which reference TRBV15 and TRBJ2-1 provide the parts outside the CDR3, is DAMVIQNPRYQVTQFGKPVTLSCSQTLNHNVMYWYQQKSSQAPKLLFHYYDKDFNNEADTPDNFQSRRPNTSFCFLDIRSPGLGDTAMYLCATSRDRAGNGQFFGPGTRLTVL.

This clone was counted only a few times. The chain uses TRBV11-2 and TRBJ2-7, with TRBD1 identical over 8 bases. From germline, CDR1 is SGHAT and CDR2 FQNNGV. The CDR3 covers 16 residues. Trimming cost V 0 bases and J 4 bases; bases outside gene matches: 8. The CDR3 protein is CASSLESGGVPYEQYF. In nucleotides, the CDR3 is TGTGCCAGCAGCTTAGAGTCAGGGGGCGTACCGTACGAGCAGTACTTC.

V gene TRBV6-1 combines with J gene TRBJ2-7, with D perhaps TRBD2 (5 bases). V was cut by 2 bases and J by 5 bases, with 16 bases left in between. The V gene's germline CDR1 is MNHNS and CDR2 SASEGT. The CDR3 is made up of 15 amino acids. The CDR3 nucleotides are TGTGCCAGCAGTGAAATCGGGGTCCCTCCTAACGAGCAGTACTTC. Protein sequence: CASSEIGVPPNEQYF.

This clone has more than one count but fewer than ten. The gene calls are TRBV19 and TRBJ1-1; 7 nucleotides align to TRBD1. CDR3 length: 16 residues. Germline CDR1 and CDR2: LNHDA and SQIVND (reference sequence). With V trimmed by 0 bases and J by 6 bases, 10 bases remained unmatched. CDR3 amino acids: CASSIDWTGQPPEAFF. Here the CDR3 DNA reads TGTGCCAGTAGTATAGATTGGACGGGACAGCCTCCTGAAGCTTTCTTT.

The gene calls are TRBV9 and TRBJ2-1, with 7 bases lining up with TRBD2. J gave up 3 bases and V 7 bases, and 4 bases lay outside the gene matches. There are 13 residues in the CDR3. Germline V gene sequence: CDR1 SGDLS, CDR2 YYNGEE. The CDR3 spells CASGRASYNEQFF. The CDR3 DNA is TGTGCCAGCGGGAGGGCCAGCTACAATGAGCAGTTCTTC. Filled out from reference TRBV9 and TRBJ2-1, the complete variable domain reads DSGVTQTPKHLITATGQRVTLRCSPRSGDLSVYWYQQSLDQGLQFLIQYYNGEERAKGNILERFSAQQFPDLHSELNLSSLELGDSALYFCASGRASYNEQFFGPGTRLTVL.

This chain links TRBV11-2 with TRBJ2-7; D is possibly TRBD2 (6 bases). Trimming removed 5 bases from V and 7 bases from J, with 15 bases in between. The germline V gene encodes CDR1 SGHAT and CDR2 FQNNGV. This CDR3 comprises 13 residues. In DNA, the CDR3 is TGTGCCAGCAGCCGAGGAGGGTCGATGGAGCAGTACTTC. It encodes CASSRGGSMEQYF.

This CDR3 reads CASSFRTSALQETQYF. The CDR3 bases are TGTGCCAGCAGCTTCCGGACTAGCGCGCTTCAAGAGACCCAGTACTTC. J is TRBJ2-5 and V is TRBV7-2; TRBD2 aligns across 9 bases. Germline-derived CDR1 and CDR2 are SGHTA and FQGNSA. The CDR3 runs 16 residues. The J segment lost 2 bases and the V segment lost 3 bases, leaving 7 bases of the junction unmatched.

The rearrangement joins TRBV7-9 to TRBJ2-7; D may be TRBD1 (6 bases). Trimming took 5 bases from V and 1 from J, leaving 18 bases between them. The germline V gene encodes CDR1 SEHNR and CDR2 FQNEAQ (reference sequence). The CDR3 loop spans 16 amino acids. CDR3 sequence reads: CASSDTPGQSSYEQYF. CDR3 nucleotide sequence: TGTGCCAGCAGCGATACCCCGGGACAATCATCCTACGAGCAGTACTTC. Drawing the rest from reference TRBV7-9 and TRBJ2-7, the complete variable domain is DTGVSQNPRHKITKRGQNVTFRCDPISEHNRLYWYRQTLGQGPEFLTYFQNEAQLEKSRLLSDRFSAERPKGSFSTLEIQRTEQGDSAMYLCASSDTPGQSSYEQYFGPGTRLTVT.

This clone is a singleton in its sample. CDR3 loop: CASSFTGISIYGYTF. DNA for the CDR3: TGCGCCAGCAGCTTCACAGGGATATCGATCTATGGCTACACCTTC. This chain joins TRBV5-1 and TRBJ1-2, with D possibly being TRBD1 (6 bases). Per the germline V gene, CDR1 is SGHRS and CDR2 is YFSETQ. Between the trimmed V and J ends, which lost 2 bases and 4 bases, there was a span of 15 bases. The CDR3 consists of 15 residues.

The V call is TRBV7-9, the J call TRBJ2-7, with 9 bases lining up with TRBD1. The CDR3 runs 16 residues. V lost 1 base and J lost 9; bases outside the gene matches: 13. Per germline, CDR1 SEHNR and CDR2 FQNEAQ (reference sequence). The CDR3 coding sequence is TGTGCCAGCAGCTTAGTACCCGGGACAGGGCCCTCTTTGCAGTACTTC. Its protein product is CASSLVPGTGPSLQYF. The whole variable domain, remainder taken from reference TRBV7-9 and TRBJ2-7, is DTGVSQNPRHKITKRGQNVTFRCDPISEHNRLYWYRQTLGQGPEFLTYFQNEAQLEKSRLLSDRFSAERPKGSFSTLEIQRTEQGDSAMYLCASSLVPGTGPSLQYFGPGTRLTVT.

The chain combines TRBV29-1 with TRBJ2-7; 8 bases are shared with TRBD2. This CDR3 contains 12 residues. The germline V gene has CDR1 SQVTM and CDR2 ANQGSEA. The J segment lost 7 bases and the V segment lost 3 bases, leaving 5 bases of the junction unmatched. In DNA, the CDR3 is TGCAGCGTTGAGCTGGCGGGAGGAGAGCAGTACTTC. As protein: CSVELAGGEQYF.

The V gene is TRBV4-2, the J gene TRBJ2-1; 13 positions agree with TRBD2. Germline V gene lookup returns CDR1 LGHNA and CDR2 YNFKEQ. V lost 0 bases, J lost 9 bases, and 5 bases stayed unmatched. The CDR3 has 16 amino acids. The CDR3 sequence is CASSQDTSGRASEQFF. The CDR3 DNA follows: TGTGCCAGCAGCCAAGATACTAGCGGGAGGGCCAGTGAGCAGTTCTTC.

The CDR3 nucleotides read TGTGCCAGCAGTTTATCCTTTTTGGGGGACAGCTATGGCTACACCTTC. Amino acids: CASSLSFLGDSYGYTF. The gene calls are TRBV27 and TRBJ1-2; 7 bases align to TRBD1. The V and J ends lost 0 bases and 4 bases, in that order; junction bases with no gene match: 8. CDR3 length: 16 amino acids. CDR1 MNHEY and CDR2 SMNVEV come from the germline V gene (reference sequence).

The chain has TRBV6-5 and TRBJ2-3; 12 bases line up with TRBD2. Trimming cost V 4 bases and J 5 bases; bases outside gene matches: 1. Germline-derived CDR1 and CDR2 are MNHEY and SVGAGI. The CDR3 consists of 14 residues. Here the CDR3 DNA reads TGTGCCAGCAGTTTGGGACTAGCGGGAGATACGCAGTATTTT. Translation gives CASSLGLAGDTQYF.

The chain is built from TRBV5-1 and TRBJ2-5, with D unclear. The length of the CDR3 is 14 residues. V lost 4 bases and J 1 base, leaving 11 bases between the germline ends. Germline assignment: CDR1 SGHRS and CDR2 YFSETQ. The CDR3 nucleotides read TGCGCCAGCAGCGCACAAGCGACCCAAGAGACCCAGTACTTC. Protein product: CASSAQATQETQYF.

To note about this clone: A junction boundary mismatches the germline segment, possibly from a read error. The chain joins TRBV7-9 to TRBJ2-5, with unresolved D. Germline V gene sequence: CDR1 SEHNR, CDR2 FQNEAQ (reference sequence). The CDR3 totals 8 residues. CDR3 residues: CASSPVNF. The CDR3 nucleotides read TGTGCCAGCAGCCCGGTTAACTTC. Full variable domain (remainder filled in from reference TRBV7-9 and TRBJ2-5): DTGVSQNPRHKITKRGQNVTFRCDPISEHNRLYWYRQTLGQGPEFLTYFQNEAQLEKSRLLSDRFSAERPKGSFSTLEIQRTEQGDSAMYLCASSPVNFGPGTRLLVL.

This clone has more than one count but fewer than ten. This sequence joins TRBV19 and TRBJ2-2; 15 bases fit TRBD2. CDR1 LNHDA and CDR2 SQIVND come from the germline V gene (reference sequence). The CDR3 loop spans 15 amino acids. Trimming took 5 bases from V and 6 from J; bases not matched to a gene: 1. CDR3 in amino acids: CASSGLAGGPGELFF. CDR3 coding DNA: TGTGCCAGTAGTGGACTAGCGGGGGGGCCCGGGGAGCTGTTTTTT.

The DNA for the CDR3 is TGTGCCAGCAGCTTAGGACTCCCCGGAGGGATTCAGTACTTC. Protein product: CASSLGLPGGIQYF. This chain uses TRBV7-3 with TRBJ2-4; weak D call: TRBD2 (6 bases). The CDR3 sequence is 14 residues long. The V end was cut by 2 bases, the J end by 10 bases, with 15 bases between. Per germline, CDR1 SGHTA and CDR2 FQGTGA.

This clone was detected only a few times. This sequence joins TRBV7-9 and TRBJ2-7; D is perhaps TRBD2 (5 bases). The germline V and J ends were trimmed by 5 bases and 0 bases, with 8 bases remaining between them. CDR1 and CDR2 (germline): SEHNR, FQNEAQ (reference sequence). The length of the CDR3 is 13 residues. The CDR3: CASSRDYSYEQYF. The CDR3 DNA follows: TGTGCCAGCAGCCGCGACTACTCCTACGAGCAGTACTTC.

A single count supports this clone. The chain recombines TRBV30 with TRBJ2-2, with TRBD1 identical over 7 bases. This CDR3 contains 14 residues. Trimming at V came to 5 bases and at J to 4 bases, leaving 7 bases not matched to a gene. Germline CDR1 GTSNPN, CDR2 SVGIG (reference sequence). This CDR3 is CAWEVTGATGELFF. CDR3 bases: TGTGCCTGGGAAGTAACAGGGGCCACCGGGGAGCTGTTTTTT. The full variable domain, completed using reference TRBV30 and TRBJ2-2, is SQTIHQWPATLVQPVGSPLSLECTVEGTSNPNLYWYRQAAGRGLQLLFYSVGIGQISSEVPQNLSASRPQDRQFILSSKKLLLSDSGFYLCAWEVTGATGELFFGEGSRLTVL.

The CDR3 here is CASRHGGVTQYF. The DNA of the CDR3 is TGTGCCAGCAGGCACGGGGGGGTAACGCAGTATTTT. The chain employs TRBV6-5 and TRBJ2-3; 8 bases are a match to TRBD2. Unmatched junction bases numbered 5, after V lost 6 bases and J lost 9 bases. Per the germline V gene, CDR1 is MNHEY and CDR2 is SVGAGI. This CDR3 has 12 residues.